These 5 T cell receptor beta chains share one sample of origin, sequenced in a study of blood T cells in healthy people across ages. Then a second PCR, running roughly 7 to 11 cycles, was carried out with a sample-barcoded 5' primer and a J-beta primer mix. TCRdb ran MiXCR on the 5' RACE reads and lists one entry per CDR3 protein. Of some 1.6 million distinct CDR3 sequences in the sample, roughly 32% are singletons; the top ten hold about 11%. Sequencing was done on a sample of blood. The receptor set was obtained from a woman in her thirties in good health.

This clonotype was seen a handful of times. The chain has TRBV5-5 and TRBJ2-1; D is unresolved. Trimming shortened V by 4 bases and J by 4 bases, and 21 bases separated the two germline ends. The CDR3 contains 17 residues. Germline values: CDR1 SGHKS, CDR2 YYEKEE (reference sequence). The CDR3 loop reads CASSTPLDGKGYNEQFF. The DNA for the CDR3 is TGTGCCAGCAGCACCCCACTTGACGGAAAAGGGTACAATGAGCAGTTCTTC.

The V gene is TRBV29-1, the J gene TRBJ2-1; a weak D match, TRBD1 (7 bases). V was cut by 6 bases and J by 8 bases, with 20 bases left in between. The CDR3 has 14 residues. Germline assignment: CDR1 SQVTM and CDR2 ANQGSEA. CDR3 loop: CSVEHRGGNHEQFF. The DNA for the CDR3 is TGCAGCGTCGAACACAGGGGAGGTAACCATGAGCAGTTCTTC.

This rearrangement joins TRBV30 to TRBJ1-2; 9 nucleotides match TRBD1. Germline trimming cut 5 bases from V and 7 bases from J; bases unmatched to any gene: 5. This CDR3 comprises 12 residues. Germline V gene data show CDR1 as GTSNPN and CDR2 as SVGIG (reference sequence). The CDR3 sequence is CAWVGQGLGYTF. In DNA form, the CDR3 reads TGTGCCTGGGTGGGACAGGGACTTGGCTACACCTTC.

The chain employs TRBV7-9 and TRBJ2-1; D gene ambiguous. Germline lookup yields CDR1 SEHNR and CDR2 FQNEAQ (reference sequence). The CDR3 spans 11 residues. V was trimmed by 3 bases and J by 13 bases, leaving 10 bases between them. The DNA for the CDR3 is TGTGCCAGCAGCTTGCTCGAGACCCAGTTCTTC. This translates into CASSLLETQFF. The complete variable domain, with remaining parts taken from reference TRBV7-9 and TRBJ2-1, reads DTGVSQNPRHKITKRGQNVTFRCDPISEHNRLYWYRQTLGQGPEFLTYFQNEAQLEKSRLLSDRFSAERPKGSFSTLEIQRTEQGDSAMYLCASSLLETQFFGPGTRLTVL.

The genes are TRBV6-5 and TRBJ2-2; no firm D call. Per germline, CDR1 MNHEY and CDR2 SVGAGI. The length of the CDR3 is 14 residues. Trimming cost V 7 bases and J 1 base, with 10 bases left between them. CDR3 loop: CASTDRMNTGELFF. CDR3 in DNA: TGTGCCAGCACCGATCGGATGAACACCGGGGAGCTGTTTTTT.